Given below is one T cell receptor (beta chain) in context. Its target is unknown. The CDR3 consists of 17 residues. Germline-derived CDR1 and CDR2 are MNHNS and SASEGT. V shed 6 bases and J 1 base; nucleotides not matched to a gene: 7. This sample is part of a study of CD8 T cells in ankylosing spondylitis. Broader study findings: A TCR beta motif made of fewer than ten highly homologous variants seemed typical of ankylosing spondylitis blood. Previously reported in reactive arthritis synovial fluid and blood were some of the motif variants. Reportedly, matched ankylosing spondylitis synovial fluid was significantly enriched for disease-linked clones.

Quantitative 5'-RACE with molecular barcodes produced the TCR beta libraries. TCRdb re-called the 5' RACE reads through MiXCR, storing one row per CDR3 protein. In the table there are 250,000 to 350,000 distinct CDR3 sequences, around 19% of which are singletons. The sequenced sample consisted of blood, either unsorted or a sorted T cell fraction (not recorded which). The chain joins TRBV6-1 to TRBJ2-3; TRBD2 matches at 13 bases. The receptor comes from a male donor with ankylosing spondylitis or in good health (not recorded which). In DNA, the CDR3 is TGTGCCAGCAGCCAAACCGGGACTAGCGGGGGCACAGATACGCAGTATTTT. This sequence encodes CASSQTGTSGGTDTQYF.